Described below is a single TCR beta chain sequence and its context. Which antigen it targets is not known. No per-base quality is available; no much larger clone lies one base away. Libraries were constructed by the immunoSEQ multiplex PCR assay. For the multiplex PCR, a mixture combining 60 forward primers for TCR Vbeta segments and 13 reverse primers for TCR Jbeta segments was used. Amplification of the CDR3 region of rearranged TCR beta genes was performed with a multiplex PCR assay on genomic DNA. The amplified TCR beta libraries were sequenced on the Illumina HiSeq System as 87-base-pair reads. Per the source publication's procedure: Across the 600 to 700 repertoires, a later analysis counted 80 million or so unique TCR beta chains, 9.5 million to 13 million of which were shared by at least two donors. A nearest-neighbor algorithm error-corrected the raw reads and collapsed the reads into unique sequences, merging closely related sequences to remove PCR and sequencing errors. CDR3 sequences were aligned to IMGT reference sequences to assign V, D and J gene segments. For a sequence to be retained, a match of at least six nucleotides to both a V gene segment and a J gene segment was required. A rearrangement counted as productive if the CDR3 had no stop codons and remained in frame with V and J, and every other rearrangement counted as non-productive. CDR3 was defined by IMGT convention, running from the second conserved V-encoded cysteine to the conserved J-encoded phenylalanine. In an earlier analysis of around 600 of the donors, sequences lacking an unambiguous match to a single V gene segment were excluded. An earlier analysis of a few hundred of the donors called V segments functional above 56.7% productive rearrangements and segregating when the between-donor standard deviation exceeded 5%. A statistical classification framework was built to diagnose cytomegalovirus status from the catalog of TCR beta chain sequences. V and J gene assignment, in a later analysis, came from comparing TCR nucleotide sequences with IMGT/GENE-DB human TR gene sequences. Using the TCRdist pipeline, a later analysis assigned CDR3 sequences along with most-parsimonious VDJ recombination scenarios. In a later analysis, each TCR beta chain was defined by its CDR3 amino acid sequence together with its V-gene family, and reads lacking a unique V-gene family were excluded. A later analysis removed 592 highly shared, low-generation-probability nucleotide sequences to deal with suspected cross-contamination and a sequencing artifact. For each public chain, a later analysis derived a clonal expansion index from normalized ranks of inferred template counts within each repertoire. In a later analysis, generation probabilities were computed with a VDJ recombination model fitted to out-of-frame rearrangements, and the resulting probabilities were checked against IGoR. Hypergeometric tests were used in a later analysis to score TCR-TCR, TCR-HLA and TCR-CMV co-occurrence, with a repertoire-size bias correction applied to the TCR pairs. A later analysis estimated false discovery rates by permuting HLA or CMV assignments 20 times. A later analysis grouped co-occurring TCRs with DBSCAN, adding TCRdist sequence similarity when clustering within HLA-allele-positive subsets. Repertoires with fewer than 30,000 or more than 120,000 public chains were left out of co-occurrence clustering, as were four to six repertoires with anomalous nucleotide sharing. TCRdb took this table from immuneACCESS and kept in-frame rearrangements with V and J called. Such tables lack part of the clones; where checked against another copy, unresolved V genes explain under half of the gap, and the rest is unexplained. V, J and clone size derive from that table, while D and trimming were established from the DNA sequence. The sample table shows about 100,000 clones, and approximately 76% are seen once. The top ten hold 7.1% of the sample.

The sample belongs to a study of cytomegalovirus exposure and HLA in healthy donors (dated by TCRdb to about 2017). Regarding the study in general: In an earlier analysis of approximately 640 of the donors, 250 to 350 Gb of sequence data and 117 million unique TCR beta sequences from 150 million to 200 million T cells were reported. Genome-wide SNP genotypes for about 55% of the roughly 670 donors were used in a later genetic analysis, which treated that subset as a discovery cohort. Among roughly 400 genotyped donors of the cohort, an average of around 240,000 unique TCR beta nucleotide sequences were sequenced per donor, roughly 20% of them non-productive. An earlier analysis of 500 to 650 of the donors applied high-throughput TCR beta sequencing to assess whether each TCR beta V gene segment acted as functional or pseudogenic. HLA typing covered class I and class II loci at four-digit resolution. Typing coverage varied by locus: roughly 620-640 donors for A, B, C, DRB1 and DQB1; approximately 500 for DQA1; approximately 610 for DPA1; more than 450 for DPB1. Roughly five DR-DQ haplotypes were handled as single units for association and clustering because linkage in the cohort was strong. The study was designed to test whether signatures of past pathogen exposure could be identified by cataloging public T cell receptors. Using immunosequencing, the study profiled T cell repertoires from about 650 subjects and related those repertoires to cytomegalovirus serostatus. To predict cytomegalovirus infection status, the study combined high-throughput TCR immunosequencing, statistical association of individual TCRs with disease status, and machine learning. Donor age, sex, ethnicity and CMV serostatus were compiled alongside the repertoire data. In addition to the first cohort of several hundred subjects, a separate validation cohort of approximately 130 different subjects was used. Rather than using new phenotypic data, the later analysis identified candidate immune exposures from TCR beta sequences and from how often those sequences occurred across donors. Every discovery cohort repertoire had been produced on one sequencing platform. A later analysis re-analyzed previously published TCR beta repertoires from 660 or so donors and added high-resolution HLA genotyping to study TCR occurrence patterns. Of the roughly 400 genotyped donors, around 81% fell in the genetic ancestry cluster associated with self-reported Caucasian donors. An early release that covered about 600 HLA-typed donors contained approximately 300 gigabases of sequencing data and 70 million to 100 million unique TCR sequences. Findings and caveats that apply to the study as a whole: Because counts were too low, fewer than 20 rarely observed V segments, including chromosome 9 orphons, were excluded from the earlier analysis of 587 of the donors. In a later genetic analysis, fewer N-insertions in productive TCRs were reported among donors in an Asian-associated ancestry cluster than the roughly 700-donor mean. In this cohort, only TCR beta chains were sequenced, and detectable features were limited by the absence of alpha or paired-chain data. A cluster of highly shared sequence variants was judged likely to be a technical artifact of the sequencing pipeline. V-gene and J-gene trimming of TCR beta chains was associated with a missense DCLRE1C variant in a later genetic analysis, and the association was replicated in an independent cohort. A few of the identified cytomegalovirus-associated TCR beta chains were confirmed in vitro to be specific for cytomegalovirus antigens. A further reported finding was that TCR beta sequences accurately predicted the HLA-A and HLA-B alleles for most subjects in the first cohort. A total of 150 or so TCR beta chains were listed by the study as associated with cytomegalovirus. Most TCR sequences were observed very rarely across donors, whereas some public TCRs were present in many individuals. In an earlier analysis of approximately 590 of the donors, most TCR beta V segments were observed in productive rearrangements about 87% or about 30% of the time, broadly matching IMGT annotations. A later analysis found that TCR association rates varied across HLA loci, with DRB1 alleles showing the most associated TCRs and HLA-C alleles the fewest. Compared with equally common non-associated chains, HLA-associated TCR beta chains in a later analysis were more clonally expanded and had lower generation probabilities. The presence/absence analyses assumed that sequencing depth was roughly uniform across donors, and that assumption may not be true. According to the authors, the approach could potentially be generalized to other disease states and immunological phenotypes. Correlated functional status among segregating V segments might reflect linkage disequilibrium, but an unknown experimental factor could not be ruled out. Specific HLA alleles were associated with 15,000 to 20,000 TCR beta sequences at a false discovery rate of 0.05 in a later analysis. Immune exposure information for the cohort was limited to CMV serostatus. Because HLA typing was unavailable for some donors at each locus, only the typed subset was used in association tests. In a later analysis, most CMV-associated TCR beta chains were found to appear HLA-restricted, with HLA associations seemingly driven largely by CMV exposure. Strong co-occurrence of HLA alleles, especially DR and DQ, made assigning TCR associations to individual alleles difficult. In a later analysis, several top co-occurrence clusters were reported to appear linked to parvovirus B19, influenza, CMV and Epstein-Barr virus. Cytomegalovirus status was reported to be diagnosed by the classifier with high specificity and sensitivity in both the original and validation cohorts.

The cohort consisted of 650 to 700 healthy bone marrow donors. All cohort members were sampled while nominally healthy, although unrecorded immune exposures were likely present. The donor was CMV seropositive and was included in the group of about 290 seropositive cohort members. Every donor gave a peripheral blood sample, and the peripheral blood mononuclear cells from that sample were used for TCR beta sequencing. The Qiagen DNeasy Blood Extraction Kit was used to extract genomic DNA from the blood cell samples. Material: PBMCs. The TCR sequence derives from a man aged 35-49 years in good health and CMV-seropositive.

The nucleotide sequence is TGCGCCAGCAGCTCCGGGACTAGCGGACCCACAGATACGCAGTATTTT. It translates as CASSSGTSGPTDTQYF. The chain links TRBV5-1 with TRBJ2-3, with 11 bases aligning to TRBD2. CDR3 length: 16 amino acids, cysteine to phenylalanine. CDR3 DNA only is kept here, 48 bases in frame from base 1. V trim: 3 bases; J trim: 2 bases; unmatched bases: 5. Sequences SGHRS (CDR1) and YFSETQ (CDR2) are obtained from the germline V gene. The reference TRBV5-1 and TRBJ2-3 proteins fill in what lies around the CDR3, so the full variable domain reads KAGVTQTPRYLIKTRGQQVTLSCSPISGHRSVSWYQQTPGQGLQFLFEYFSETQRNKGNFPGRFSGRQFSNSRSEMNVSTLELGDSALYLCASSSGTSGPTDTQYFGPGTRLTVL.